The entry that follows covers one T cell receptor (beta chain) sequence. As processed by the authors: Estimation of nucleated cell counts was performed using reference gene primer amplification. Using immunoSEQ multiplex PCR, the repertoire was profiled, and TCRdb retains in-frame clones only, with some absent. The D gene and trimming were derived from the DNA, and the V and J assignments and clone size from that table. The sample has 150,000 to 200,000 clones; around 80% are singletons. This specimen belongs to a study of blood T cell repertoires in COVID-19. The wider study: Some COVID-19 samples were acute and others convalescent; all came from the United States, Italy and Spain. PBMCs, B-cell-depleted T cells, or T cells were the source of the cDNA or gDNA that made up the material.

CDR3 size: 16 residues. The germline CDR1 and CDR2 sequences are MDHEN and SYDVKM. V was pared by 4 bases and J by 1 base, with 6 bases of the junction left unmatched. This receptor was obtained from a man aged 60-69 years with active or convalescent COVID-19. The V call is TRBV28, the J call TRBJ2-2; 7 bases agree with TRBD2. The sequencing sample was made of peripheral blood. The CDR3, as DNA: TGTGCCAGCAGTTCGAACAGCGGGAAGAACACCGGGGAGCTGTTTTTT. This translates into CASSSNSGKNTGELFF.